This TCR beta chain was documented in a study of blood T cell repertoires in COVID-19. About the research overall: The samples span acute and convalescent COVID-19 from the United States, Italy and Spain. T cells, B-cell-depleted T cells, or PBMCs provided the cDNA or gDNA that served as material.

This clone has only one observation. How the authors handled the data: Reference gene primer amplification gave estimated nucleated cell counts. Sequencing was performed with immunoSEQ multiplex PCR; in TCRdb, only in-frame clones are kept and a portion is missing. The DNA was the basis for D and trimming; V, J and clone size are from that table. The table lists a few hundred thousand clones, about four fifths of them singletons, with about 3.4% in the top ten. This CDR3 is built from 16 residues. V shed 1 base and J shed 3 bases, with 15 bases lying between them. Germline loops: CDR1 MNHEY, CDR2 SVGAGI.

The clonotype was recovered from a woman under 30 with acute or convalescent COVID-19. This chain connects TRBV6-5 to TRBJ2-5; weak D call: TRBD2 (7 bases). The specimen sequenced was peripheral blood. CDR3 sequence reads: CASSYYGGRREETQYF. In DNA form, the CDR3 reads TGTGCCAGCAGTTACTACGGGGGGCGTAGAGAAGAGACCCAGTACTTC.